This TCR beta chain originates from a study of shared clonotypes between healthy human individuals. At the level of the study: There were three CD4 naive, three CD4 memory, two CD8 naive and one CD8 memory plates per donor.

V was cut by 10 bases and J by 4 bases, with 23 bases left in between. The length of the CDR3 is 16 residues. Germline V gives CDR1 LNHDA, CDR2 SQIVND (reference sequence). Some clones are missing from TCRdb's copy, which holds only in-frame ones; the method was immunoSEQ multiplex PCR. The sample has roughly 650,000 clones; around 97% are singletons. General study results and limits: Roughly 5% of naive CD4 clonotypes were shared across four donors. Naive subsets generally exceeded memory subsets in estimated richness.

The study separated CD4+ cells into CD45RA+ naive and CD45RA-negative memory subsets. This clone was counted once. The antigen remains unidentified. This rearrangement joins TRBV19 to TRBJ1-3; possibly TRBD1 for D (5 bases). The specimen was naive CD4+ T cells sorted from blood. The sample's subset: CD45RA+ positively selected. The source is a woman in her 30s in good health. The CDR3 here is CATTLGEGNVGNTIYF. The CDR3 nucleotides read TGTGCCACCACCCTGGGGGAGGGAAATGTAGGAAACACCATATATTTT.